Listed below are T cell receptor beta chains from one sample, sequenced in a study of sequential checkpoint blockade in melanoma. Assay used: immunoSEQ multiplex PCR; TCRdb lists only in-frame clones, some missing. The table shows 20,000 or so clones, with around 67% occurring only once. The sample was CD8+ T cells sorted from blood (inferred from file names), taken from a patient given nivolumab and ipilimumab in sequence. The receptor source for this set is a human donor with melanoma. Both conserved end residues are part of each CDR3. Each record gives: D gene, clone size, CDR3 length, J gene, V gene, CDR3 DNA, CDR3 protein. The D gene is left open where the match is weak. Expanded clones are given a class, and other clones once, few, many or no size at all.

>NA|NA|13|TRBJ2-7|TRBV5-6
TGTGCCAGCAGCTTGGGGTCGGGCTACGAGCAGTACTTC
CASSLGSGYEQYF
>TRBD2|NA|17|TRBJ2-3|TRBV28
TGTGCCAGCAGTTTCCCCGGGACTAGCGGGAGAACAGATACGCAGTATTTT
CASSFPGTSGRTDTQYF
>TRBD1|large|15|TRBJ2-7|TRBV7-6
TGTGCCAGCAGCTTCGGGACAGGGGGCACCTACGAGCAGTACTTC
CASSFGTGGTYEQYF
>TRBD1|once|15|TRBJ2-3|TRBV4-3
TGCGCCAGCACCGCACAGGGGTATGTCACAGATACGCAGTATTTT
CASTAQGYVTDTQYF
>NA|NA|15|TRBJ2-7|TRBV5-1
TGCGCCAGCAGCTCCCCCGGGACAAGATCCTACGAGCAGTACTTC
CASSSPGTRSYEQYF
>TRBD1|few|15|TRBJ1-5|TRBV6-5
TGTGCCAGCAGGGAGACAGGGGATAGCAATCAGCCCCAGCATTTT
CASRETGDSNQPQHF
>NA|NA|15|TRBJ1-1|TRBV15
TGTGCCACCAGCAGAGTGGGGACTGGGAATACTGAAGCTTTCTTT
CATSRVGTGNTEAFF
>TRBD2|NA|19|TRBJ2-5|TRBV7-9
TGTGCCAGCAGCTTAACCCCACTAGGAAGCGGGAGCTTAAGGGAGACCCAGTACTTC
CASSLTPLGSGSLRETQYF
>NA|few|14|TRBJ1-5|TRBV7-9
TGTGCCAGCAGCTTTGGGAGCGATAATCAGCCCCAGCATTTT
CASSFGSDNQPQHF
>NA|NA|12|TRBJ2-7|TRBV27
TGTGCCAGCAGACGCGGGACCTACGAGCAGTACTTC
CASRRGTYEQYF
>TRBD1|NA|14|TRBJ2-7|TRBV6-4
TGTGCCAGCAGTGACTCGAGGGACAGCTACGAGCAGTACTTC
CASSDSRDSYEQYF
>NA|NA|13|TRBJ2-7|TRBV10-1
TGCGCCAGCAGTGAACTGTTATCCTACGAGCAGTACTTC
CASSELLSYEQYF
>TRBD1|NA|15|TRBJ2-2|TRBV5-1
TGCGCCAGCAGCTGGACAGGGTTTAACACCGGGGAGCTGTTTTTT
CASSWTGFNTGELFF
>NA|NA|14|TRBJ2-7|TRBV7-3
TGTGCCAGCAGCGCCGGGGGCGGGGACTACGAGCAGTACTTC
CASSAGGGDYEQYF
>NA|once|14|TRBJ1-2|TRBV27
TGTGCCAGCAGTTTACTGACATCAAACTATGGCTACACCTTC
CASSLLTSNYGYTF
>TRBD2|few|15|TRBJ2-1|TRBV6-4
TGTGCCAGCAGTGTGGGGGGGGGCTCCTACAATGAGCAGTTCTTC
CASSVGGGSYNEQFF
>NA|NA|14|TRBJ1-6|TRBV28
TGTGCCAGCAGTTTACCCGCAGGGTCTTCACCCCTCCACTTT
CASSLPAGSSPLHF
>TRBD2|NA|14|TRBJ2-7|TRBV5-6
TGTGCCAGCAGCTCCCTAGCGGGGTCTTCACGGCAGTACTTC
CASSSLAGSSRQYF
>TRBD1|NA|16|TRBJ2-7|TRBV9
TGTGCCAGCAGCGGGACAGGGGGCGCACCCCCGCAAGAGCAGTACTTC
CASSGTGGAPPQEQYF
>NA|few|16|TRBJ2-1|TRBV5-8
TGTGCCAGCAGCCCACTTCATAGCAGCTCCTACAATGAGCAGTTCTTC
CASSPLHSSSYNEQFF
>NA|NA|14|TRBJ2-7|TRBV6-5
TGTGCCAGCAGTTACTCGGGCCCGTCCTACGAGCAGTACTTC
CASSYSGPSYEQYF
>TRBD1|NA|15|TRBJ1-1|TRBV7-8
TGTGCCAGCAGCCTCAGGACAGGGGTGAGCACTGAAGCTTTCTTT
CASSLRTGVSTEAFF
>TRBD1|NA|14|TRBJ1-2|TRBV6-5
TGTGCCAGCAGTCCGGGACAGGGGGCGGTTGGCTACACCTTC
CASSPGQGAVGYTF
>TRBD1|NA|22|TRBJ2-6|TRBV4-1
TGCGCCAGCAGCCAAGATGGGAGGCTGTGGGACAGGGGCCCCTCTGGGGCCAACGTCCTGACTTTC
CASSQDGRLWDRGPSGANVLTF
>TRBD1|NA|12|TRBJ2-3|TRBV9
TGTGCCAGCGGGACAGGGGGAGGTACGCAGTATTTT
CASGTGGGTQYF
>NA|NA|15|TRBJ2-1|TRBV9
TGTGCCAGCACACCCGGGAACACCGGGGGCAATGAGCAGTTCTTC
CASTPGNTGGNEQFF
>TRBD2|NA|16|TRBJ2-1|TRBV9
TGTGCCAGCAGCGTAGCTTGGGGGGGGGCCTACAATGAGCAGTTCTTC
CASSVAWGGAYNEQFF
>TRBD2|few|17|TRBJ2-6|TRBV6-4
TGTGCCAGCAGTGACTCGACTAGCGGCTCTGGGGCCAACGTCCTGACTTTC
CASSDSTSGSGANVLTF
>TRBD2|once|15|TRBJ2-5|TRBV10-1
TGCGCCAGCAGTCCCTTAGCGGGATCAGGGGAGACCCAGTACTTC
CASSPLAGSGETQYF
>NA|NA|14|TRBJ1-4|TRBV27
TGTGCCAGCAGTACCCAGGGGTCGAGGGAAAAACTGTTTTTT
CASSTQGSREKLFF
>NA|NA|15|TRBJ1-5|TRBV2
TGTGCCAGCAGTACGTATCCACAGGTCAATCAGCCCCAGCATTTT
CASSTYPQVNQPQHF
>NA|NA|15|TRBJ1-2|TRBV4-1
TGCGCCAGCAGCCCCGGGGGGGGGTACACCTATGGCTACACCTTC
CASSPGGGYTYGYTF
>NA|NA|15|TRBJ1-1|TRBV27
TGTGCCAGCAGTTTATCGATCGCAGGGAGGACTGAAGCTTTCTTT
CASSLSIAGRTEAFF